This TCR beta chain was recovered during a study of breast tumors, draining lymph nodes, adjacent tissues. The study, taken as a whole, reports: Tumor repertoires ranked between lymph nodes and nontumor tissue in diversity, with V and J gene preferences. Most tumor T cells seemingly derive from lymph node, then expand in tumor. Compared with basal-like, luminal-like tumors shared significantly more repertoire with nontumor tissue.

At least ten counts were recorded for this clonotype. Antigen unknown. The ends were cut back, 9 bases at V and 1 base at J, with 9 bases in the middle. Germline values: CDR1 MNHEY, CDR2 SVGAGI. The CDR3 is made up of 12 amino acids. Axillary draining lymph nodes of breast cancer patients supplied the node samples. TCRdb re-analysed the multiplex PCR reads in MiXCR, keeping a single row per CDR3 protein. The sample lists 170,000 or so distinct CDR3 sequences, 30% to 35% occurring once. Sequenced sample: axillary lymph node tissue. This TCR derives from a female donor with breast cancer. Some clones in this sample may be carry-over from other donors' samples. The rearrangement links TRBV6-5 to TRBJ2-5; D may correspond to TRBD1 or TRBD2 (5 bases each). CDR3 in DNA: TGTGCCAGTGCCGGGGCCCAAGAGACCCAGTACTTC. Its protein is CASAGAQETQYF.